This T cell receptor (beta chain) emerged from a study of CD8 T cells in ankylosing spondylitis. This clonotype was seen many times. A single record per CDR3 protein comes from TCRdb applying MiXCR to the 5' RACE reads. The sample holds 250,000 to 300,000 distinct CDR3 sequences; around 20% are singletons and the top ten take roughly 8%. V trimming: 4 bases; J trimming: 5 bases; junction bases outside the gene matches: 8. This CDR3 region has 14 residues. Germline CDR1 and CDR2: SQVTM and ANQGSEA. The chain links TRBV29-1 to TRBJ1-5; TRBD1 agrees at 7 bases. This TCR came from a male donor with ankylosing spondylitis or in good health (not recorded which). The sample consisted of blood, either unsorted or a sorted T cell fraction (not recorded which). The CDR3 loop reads CSVATGAGDQPQHF. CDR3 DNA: TGCAGCGTTGCTACAGGGGCAGGCGATCAGCCCCAGCATTTT.